The clone carrying this T cell receptor beta chain has only one observation. The target antigen is unknown. The entry originates in a study of cytomegalovirus exposure and HLA in healthy donors. Broader study findings: A later analysis found first-cohort TCR clusters tended to co-occur in the approximately 120 validation repertoires. It was reportedly the case that the classifier diagnosed cytomegalovirus status with high specificity and sensitivity.

Separate from the approximately 670-subject first cohort, the 120-subject validation cohort was the one that the donors belonged to. The CDR3 extends over 15 amino acids. Between the trimmed V and J ends, which lost 0 bases and 4 bases, there was a span of 12 bases. In germline, CDR1 is SGHTA, CDR2 FQGNSA. Produced via immunoSEQ multiplex PCR; TCRdb's table is partial and in-frame only. The table records 250,000 to 350,000 clones, roughly 88% of them present only once. The sample comprised PBMCs. This sequence originates from a man aged 25 to 40 in good health and CMV-seronegative. The J gene is TRBJ2-5, the V gene TRBV7-2; D is possibly TRBD2 (5 bases). The CDR3 DNA reads TGTGCCAGCAGCTTAGCTCCCGGGGTAGGAGAGACCCAGTACTTC. Translating it yields CASSLAPGVGETQYF.